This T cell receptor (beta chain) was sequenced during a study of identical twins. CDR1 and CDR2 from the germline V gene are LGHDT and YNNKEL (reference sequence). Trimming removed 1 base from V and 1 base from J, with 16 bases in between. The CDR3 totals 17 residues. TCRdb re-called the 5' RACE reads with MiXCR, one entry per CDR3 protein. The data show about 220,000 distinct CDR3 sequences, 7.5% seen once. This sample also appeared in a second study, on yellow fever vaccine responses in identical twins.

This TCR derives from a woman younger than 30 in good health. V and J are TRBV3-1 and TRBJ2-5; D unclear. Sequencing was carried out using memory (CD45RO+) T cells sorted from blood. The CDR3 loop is CASSQVFWGSGQETQYF. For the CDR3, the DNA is TGTGCCAGCAGCCAAGTTTTTTGGGGTTCCGGCCAAGAGACCCAGTACTTC.